This T cell receptor (beta chain) emerged from a study of blood T cell repertoires in COVID-19. Study-wide background: Italy, Spain and the United States were the sources of the convalescent and acute COVID-19 samples. PBMCs, B-cell-depleted T cells, or T cells provided the cDNA or gDNA that made up the material.

CDR1 is MDHEN and CDR2 is SYDVKM in the germline V gene. The CDR3 sequence is 17 residues long. V was pared by 6 bases and J by 1 base, with 8 bases of the junction left unmatched. In the original processing: For nucleated cells, counts were estimated from reference gene primer amplification. Some clones are missing from TCRdb's copy, which holds only in-frame ones; the method was immunoSEQ multiplex PCR. For V, J and clone size, that table is used; D and trimming come from the DNA. The profile shows about 120,000 clones, over 75% of them singletons. This clonotype was obtained from a man older than 75 with acute or convalescent COVID-19. J is TRBJ2-6 and V is TRBV28; TRBD2 matches at 8 bases. Input material: peripheral blood. The CDR3 nucleotides read TGTGCCAGCAGATCGGGACTAGACTTTTCTGGGGCCAACGTCCTGACTTTC. This gives the protein CASRSGLDFSGANVLTF.